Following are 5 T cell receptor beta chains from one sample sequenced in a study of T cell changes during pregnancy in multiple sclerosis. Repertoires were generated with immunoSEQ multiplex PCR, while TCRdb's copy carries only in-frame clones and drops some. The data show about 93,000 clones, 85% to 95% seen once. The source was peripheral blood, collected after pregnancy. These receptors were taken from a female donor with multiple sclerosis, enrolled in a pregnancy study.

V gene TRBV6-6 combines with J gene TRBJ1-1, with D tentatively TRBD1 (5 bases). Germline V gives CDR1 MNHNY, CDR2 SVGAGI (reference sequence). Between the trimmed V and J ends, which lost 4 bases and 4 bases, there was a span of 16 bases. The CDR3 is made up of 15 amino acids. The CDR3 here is CASSFTVSRATEAFF. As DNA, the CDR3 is TGTGCCAGCAGTTTCACCGTATCCAGGGCCACTGAAGCTTTCTTT.

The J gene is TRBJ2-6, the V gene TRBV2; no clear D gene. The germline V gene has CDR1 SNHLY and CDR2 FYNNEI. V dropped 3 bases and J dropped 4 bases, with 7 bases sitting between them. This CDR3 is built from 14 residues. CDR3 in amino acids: CASSDGTGANVLTF. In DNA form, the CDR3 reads TGTGCCAGCAGTGACGGTACCGGGGCCAACGTCCTGACTTTC. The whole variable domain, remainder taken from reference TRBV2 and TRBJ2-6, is EPEVTQTPSHQVTQMGQEVILRCVPISNHLYFYWYRQILGQKVEFLVSFYNNEISEKSEIFDDQFSVERPDGSNFTLKIRSTKLEDSAMYFCASSDGTGANVLTFGAGSRLTVL.

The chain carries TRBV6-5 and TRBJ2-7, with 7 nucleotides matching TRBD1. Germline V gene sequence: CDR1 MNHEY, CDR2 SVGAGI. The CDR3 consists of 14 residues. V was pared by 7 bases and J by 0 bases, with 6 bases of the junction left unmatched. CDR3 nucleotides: TGTGCCAGCACCGAGACAGGGTACTCCTACGAGCAGTACTTC. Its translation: CASTETGYSYEQYF.

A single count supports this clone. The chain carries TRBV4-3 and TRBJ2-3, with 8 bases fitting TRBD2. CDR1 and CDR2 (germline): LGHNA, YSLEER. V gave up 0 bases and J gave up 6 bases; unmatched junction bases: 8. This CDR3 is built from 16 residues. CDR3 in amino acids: CASSQDLMTGGDTQYF. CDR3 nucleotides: TGCGCCAGCAGCCAAGATTTGATGACGGGGGGGGATACGCAGTATTTT.

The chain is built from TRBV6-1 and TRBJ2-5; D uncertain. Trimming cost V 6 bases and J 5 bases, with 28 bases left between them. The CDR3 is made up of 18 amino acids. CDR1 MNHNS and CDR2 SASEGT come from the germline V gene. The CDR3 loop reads CASSENPYSLTVSETQYF. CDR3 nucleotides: TGTGCCAGCAGCGAAAACCCGTACAGCCTCACAGTGTCCGAGACCCAGTACTTC.